The clone carrying this T cell receptor beta chain was detected once. Its specificity is not known. Clones were read by immunoSEQ multiplex PCR, and TCRdb kept only the in-frame ones, dropping some. In the table there are about 30,000 clones, approximately 90% of which are singletons. The data were taken from a study of OX40 agonist ivuxolimab in advanced cancers. Study-level information: It was ivuxolimab, an agonistic anti-OX40 (CD134) antibody, that patients were treated with.

Germline V gives CDR1 PRHDT, CDR2 FYEKMQ (reference sequence). This CDR3 is 14 amino acids long. V was pared by 2 bases and J by 7 bases, with 15 bases between. Study-wide results and limits: Among the lowest levels of clonal expansion were found in partial responders at 0.1-3.0 mg/kg. Several nonresponders also turned out to have low normalized T-cell clonal expansion.

With autoimmune disease history or systemic immunosuppression, patients were excluded. The receptor was isolated from an adult with an advanced solid tumor such as melanoma, head and neck, liver or kidney cancer. Specimen: CD4+ or CD8+ T cells sorted from blood, collected in a trial of the OX40 agonist ivuxolimab. The chain links TRBV13 to TRBJ2-7; D is unresolved. The CDR3 loop reads CASSLRGLGIEQYF. The DNA of the CDR3 is TGTGCCAGCAGCTTACGAGGCTTGGGGATTGAGCAGTACTTC. Full variable domain (rest looked up from reference TRBV13 and TRBJ2-7): AAGVIQSPRHLIKEKRETATLKCYPIPRHDTVYWYQQGPGQDPQFLISFYEKMQSDKGSIPDRFSAQQFSDYHSELNMSSLELGDSALYFCASSLRGLGIEQYFGPGTRLTVT.